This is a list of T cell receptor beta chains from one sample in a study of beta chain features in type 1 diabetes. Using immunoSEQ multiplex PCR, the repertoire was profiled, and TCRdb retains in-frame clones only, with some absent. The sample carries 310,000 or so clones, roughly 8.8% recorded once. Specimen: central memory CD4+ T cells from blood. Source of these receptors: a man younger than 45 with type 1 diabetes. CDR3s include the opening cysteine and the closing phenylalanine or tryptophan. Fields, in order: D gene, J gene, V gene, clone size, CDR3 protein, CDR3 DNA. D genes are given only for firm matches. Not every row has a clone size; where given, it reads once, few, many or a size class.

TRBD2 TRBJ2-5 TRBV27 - CASSFRLAGKGETQYF TGTGCCAGCAGTTTCCGACTAGCGGGGAAAGGAGAGACCCAGTACTTC
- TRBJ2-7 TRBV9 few CASSVSAVGGHEQYF TGTGCCAGCAGCGTATCAGCGGTCGGAGGGCACGAGCAGTACTTC
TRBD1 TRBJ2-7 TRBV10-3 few CAISAQGAYEQYF TGTGCCATCAGCGCACAGGGGGCCTACGAGCAGTACTTC
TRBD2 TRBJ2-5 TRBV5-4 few CASSLPSGGKETQYF TGTGCCAGCAGCTTACCTAGCGGGGGGAAAGAGACCCAGTACTTC
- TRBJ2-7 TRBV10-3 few CAISGSTGSYEQYF TGTGCCATCAGTGGCTCCACAGGTTCCTACGAGCAGTACTTC
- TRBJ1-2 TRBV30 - CAWRDSGTRGGYTF TGTGCCTGGAGGGACTCCGGGACCCGAGGTGGCTACACCTTC
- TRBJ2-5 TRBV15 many CATSASPGWVSRQETQYF TGTGCCACCAGCGCCTCGCCTGGGTGGGTGTCAAGACAAGAGACCCAGTACTTC
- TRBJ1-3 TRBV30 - CAWSLGSSGNTIYF TGTGCCTGGAGTCTGGGCAGCTCTGGAAACACCATATATTTT
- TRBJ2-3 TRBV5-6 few CASSLDLGGRTDTQYF TGTGCCAGCAGCTTGGACCTCGGGGGCCGGACAGATACGCAGTATTTT
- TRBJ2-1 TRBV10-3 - CAISESTYNEQFF TGTGCCATCAGTGAGTCTACCTACAATGAGCAGTTCTTC
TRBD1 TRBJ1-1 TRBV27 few CASSPYRGRDTEAFF TGTGCCAGCAGTCCCTACAGGGGGCGCGACACTGAAGCTTTCTTT
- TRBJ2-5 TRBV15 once CATSRWDGEGGKTQYF TGTGCCACCAGCAGGTGGGACGGCGAGGGGGGAAAGACCCAGTACTTC
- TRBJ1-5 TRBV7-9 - CASSQGFSNQPQHF TGTGCCAGCAGCCAGGGGTTCAGCAATCAGCCCCAGCATTTT
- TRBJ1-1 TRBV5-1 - CASSLGPVIGAEAFF TGCGCCAGCAGCTTGGGTCCGGTTATAGGGGCTGAAGCTTTCTTT
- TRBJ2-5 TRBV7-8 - CASSLFSDQETQYF TGTGCCAGCAGCCTCTTCTCGGACCAAGAGACCCAGTACTTC
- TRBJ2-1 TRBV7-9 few CASSLRAGMGEQFF TGTGCCAGCAGCTTAAGGGCAGGGATGGGTGAGCAGTTCTTC
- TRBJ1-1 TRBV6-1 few CASMGNTEAFF TGTGCCAGCATGGGGAACACTGAAGCTTTCTTT
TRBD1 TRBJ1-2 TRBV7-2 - CASSPLRGLDGYTF TGTGCCAGCAGCCCGCTTAGGGGGCTCGATGGCTACACCTTC
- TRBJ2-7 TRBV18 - CASSPGTISYEQYF TGTGCCAGCTCACCCGGGACAATTTCCTACGAGCAGTACTTC
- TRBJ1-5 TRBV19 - CASSMETGWSNQPQHF TGTGCCAGTAGTATGGAGACAGGATGGAGCAATCAGCCCCAGCATTTT
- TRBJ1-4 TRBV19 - CASSIISPEKLFF TGTGCCAGTAGTATAATCTCTCCCGAAAAACTGTTTTTT
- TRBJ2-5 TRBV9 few CASSAGTTQETQYF TGTGCCAGCAGTGCGGGGACCACCCAAGAGACCCAGTACTTC
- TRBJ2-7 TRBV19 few CASSMAGALLEQYF TGTGCCAGTAGTATGGCGGGGGCGTTGCTCGAGCAGTACTTC
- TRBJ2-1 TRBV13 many CASSPEGAGNYNEQFF TGTGCCAGCAGCCCCGAAGGGGCAGGGAACTACAATGAGCAGTTCTTC
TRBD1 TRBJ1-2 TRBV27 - CASSSPWGQGANGYTF TGTGCCAGCAGTTCCCCGTGGGGACAGGGGGCTAACGGCTACACCTTC
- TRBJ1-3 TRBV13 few CASKRQGYGNTIYF TGTGCCAGCAAAAGGCAGGGTTACGGAAACACCATATATTTT
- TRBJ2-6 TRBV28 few CASASGTADSGANVLTF TGTGCCAGCGCGTCCGGGACCGCTGATTCTGGGGCCAACGTCCTGACTTTC
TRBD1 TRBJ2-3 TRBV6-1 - CASRRDRVRDTQYF TGTGCCAGCAGGAGGGACAGGGTGAGAGATACGCAGTATTTT
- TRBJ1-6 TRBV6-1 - CASSAPTTLMDSPLHF TGTGCCAGCAGTGCCCCAACAACCTTGATGGATTCACCCCTCCACTTT
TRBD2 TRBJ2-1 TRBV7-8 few CASTERRGGLDEQFF TGTGCCAGCACCGAAAGGCGGGGGGGCCTCGATGAGCAGTTCTTC
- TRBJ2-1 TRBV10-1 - CASKSSSFGEQFF TGCGCCAGCAAATCCTCTAGCTTCGGTGAGCAGTTCTTC
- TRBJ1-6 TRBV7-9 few CASNLQANYNSPLHF TGTGCCAGCAACCTGCAGGCTAACTATAATTCACCCCTCCACTTT
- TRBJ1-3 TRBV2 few CASSGTWLSTIYF TGTGCCAGCAGTGGGACCTGGTTGAGCACCATATATTTT
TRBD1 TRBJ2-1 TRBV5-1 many CASSPFPTGAYNEQFF TGCGCCAGCAGCCCATTCCCGACAGGGGCCTACAATGAGCAGTTCTTC
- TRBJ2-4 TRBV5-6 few CASSLATFKGTQYF TGTGCCAGCAGCTTGGCGACTTTCAAAGGGACTCAGTACTTC
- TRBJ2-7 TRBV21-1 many CASSNAGAGRSSYEQYF TGTGCCAGCAGCAATGCAGGGGCAGGGCGCTCGTCCTACGAGCAGTACTTC
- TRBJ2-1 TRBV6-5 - CASSYDPSSYNEQFF TGTGCCAGCAGTTACGATCCCAGCTCCTACAATGAGCAGTTCTTC
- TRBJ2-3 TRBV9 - CASSVVNTDTQYF TGTGCCAGCAGCGTAGTCAACACAGATACGCAGTATTTT
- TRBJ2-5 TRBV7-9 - CASSFFMETQYF TGTGCCAGCAGCTTCTTTATGGAGACCCAGTACTTC
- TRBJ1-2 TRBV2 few CASKLTGSYGYTF TGTGCCAGCAAATTAACAGGGAGTTATGGCTACACCTTC
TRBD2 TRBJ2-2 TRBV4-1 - CASNPVGRENTGELFF TGCGCCAGCAACCCCGTTGGGAGGGAAAACACCGGGGAGCTGTTTTTT
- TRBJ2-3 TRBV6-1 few CASSDAGVSTDTQYF TGTGCCAGCAGTGATGCAGGGGTTAGCACAGATACGCAGTATTTT
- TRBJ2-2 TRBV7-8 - CASSPEGAGTGELFF TGTGCCAGCAGCCCGGAGGGGGCGGGCACCGGGGAGCTGTTTTTT
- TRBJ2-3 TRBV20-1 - CSAETDTQYF TGCAGTGCTGAAACAGATACGCAGTATTTT
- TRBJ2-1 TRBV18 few CASSPQHGAYNEQFF TGTGCCAGCTCACCACAACACGGGGCCTACAATGAGCAGTTCTTC
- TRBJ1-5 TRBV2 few CASSGADDNQPQHF TGTGCCAGCAGTGGGGCCGATGACAATCAGCCCCAGCATTTT
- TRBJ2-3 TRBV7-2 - CASSLSQAGNTQYF TGTGCCAGCAGCTTATCTCAGGCAGGCAATACGCAGTATTTT
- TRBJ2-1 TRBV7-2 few CASSSRGFDDEQFF TGTGCCAGCAGCTCCCGGGGGTTTGACGATGAGCAGTTCTTC
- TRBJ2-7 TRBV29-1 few CSPGRVPYEQYF TGCAGCCCTGGGCGGGTCCCCTACGAGCAGTACTTC
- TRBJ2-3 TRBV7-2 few CASSPLRDTDTQYF TGTGCCAGCAGCCCCCTGCGGGACACAGATACGCAGTATTTT
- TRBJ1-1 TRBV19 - CASSISEDFGEAFF TGTGCCAGTAGTATTTCAGAGGATTTCGGTGAAGCTTTCTTT
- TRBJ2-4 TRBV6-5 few CASRPGQDFFQYF TGTGCCAGCAGGCCGGGCCAAGATTTCTTTCAGTACTTC
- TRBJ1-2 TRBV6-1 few CASSLDRYGYTF TGTGCCAGCAGTTTGGACCGCTATGGCTACACCTTC
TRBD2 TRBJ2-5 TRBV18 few CASSRDYTQETQYF TGTGCCAGCTCCAGGGACTACACTCAAGAGACCCAGTACTTC
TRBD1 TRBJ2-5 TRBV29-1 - CSVSWTGALGRETQYF TGCAGCGTGTCCTGGACAGGAGCCCTGGGGCGAGAGACCCAGTACTTC
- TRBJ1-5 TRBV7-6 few CASSLERGSNQPQHF TGTGCCAGCAGCTTAGAGCGCGGTAGCAATCAGCCCCAGCATTTT
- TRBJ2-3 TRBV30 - CAWSVQGFTDTQYF TGTGCCTGGAGTGTACAGGGTTTCACAGATACGCAGTATTTT
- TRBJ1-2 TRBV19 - CASSTNTDRRKAF TGTGCCAGTAGTACGAACACTGACAGGAGGAAGGCCTTC
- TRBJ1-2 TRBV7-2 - CASSLGHGDYGYTF TGTGCCAGCAGCTTAGGTCACGGGGACTATGGCTACACCTTC
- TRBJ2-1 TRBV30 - CAWSPRDEQFF TGTGCCTGGAGTCCCCGGGATGAGCAGTTCTTC